This T cell receptor beta chain comes out of a study of long-term antiretroviral therapy in people with HIV. The CDR3 extends over 15 amino acids. V was clipped by 1 base and J by 3 bases; unmatched bases: 2. Germline-derived CDR1 and CDR2 are KGHSH and LQKENI. This was the immunoSEQ v3.0 assay at survey level. The assay was immunoSEQ multiplex PCR, and TCRdb's table has in-frame clones only and misses some. The repertoire includes tens of thousands of clones, 94% of them detected once, and less than 3.5% sits in the top ten. The receptor was isolated from a man in his fifties with HIV. The chain uses TRBV18 and TRBJ2-2, with TRBD1 matching 7 bases. The material was unsorted PBMCs, obtained around 7.4 years after starting antiretroviral therapy. In nucleotides, the CDR3 is TGTGCCAGCTCACCACAGGGGGCCGACACCGGGGAGCTGTTTTTT. This encodes CASSPQGADTGELFF.